The 31 T cell receptor beta chains listed next were all sequenced from one sample in a study of shared clonotypes between healthy human individuals. Assay: immunoSEQ multiplex PCR; the TCRdb copy retains only in-frame clones and omits some. The sample lists millions of clones; over 85% were seen once. The sample taken for sequencing was naive CD4+ T cells from PBMCs. Subset here: CD45RA+ positively selected. The receptors were gathered from a man in his late teens or twenties in good health. Some clones in this sample may be carry-over from other donors' samples.

V gene TRBV28 combines with J gene TRBJ1-5, with 8 bases matching TRBD1. Germline assignment: CDR1 MDHEN and CDR2 SYDVKM. CDR3 length equals 14 residues. Trimming at V came to 6 bases and at J to 6 bases, leaving 7 bases not matched to a gene. CDR3 sequence (DNA): TGTGCCAGCAGCACGACAGGGGTGGTTCAGCCCCAGCATTTT. This codes for CASSTTGVVQPQHF.

This clone was counted a few times. The gene calls are TRBV7-9 and TRBJ1-1; D remains unclear. The germline V and J ends were trimmed by 4 bases and 7 bases, with 16 bases remaining between them. The CDR3 has 14 residues. Looked up from germline, CDR1 is SEHNR and CDR2 is FQNEAQ (reference sequence). In nucleotides, the CDR3 is TGTGCCAGCAGCTCCCCCCCGGGGTTGGGTGAAGCTTTCTTT. It yields the protein CASSSPPGLGEAFF.

This rearrangement joins TRBV18 to TRBJ2-5; unclear D gene. The V gene's germline CDR1 is KGHSH and CDR2 LQKENI. Trimming took off 1 base at V and 5 bases at J, with 11 bases between the two ends. CDR3 size: 14 residues. CDR3 DNA: TGTGCCAGCTCACCACTCAAATTGGAGGAGACCCAGTACTTC. Translating gives CASSPLKLEETQYF. Combining the CDR3 with reference TRBV18 and TRBJ2-5 gives the whole variable domain NAGVMQNPRHLVRRRGQEARLRCSPMKGHSHVYWYRQLPEEGLKFMVYLQKENIIDESGMPKERFSAEFPKEGPSILRIQQVVRGDSAAYFCASSPLKLEETQYFGPGTRLLVL.

The chain carries TRBV5-1 and TRBJ2-5; 8 nucleotides match TRBD2. Germline CDR1 and CDR2: SGHRS and YFSETQ. V shed 4 bases and J 2 bases; nucleotides not matched to a gene: 7. There are 15 residues in the CDR3. The CDR3 loop reads CASSPGTRGQETQYF. The CDR3 coding sequence is TGCGCCAGCAGCCCCGGGACTAGAGGACAAGAGACCCAGTACTTC.

This clone showed up just once. This sequence joins TRBV28 and TRBJ1-2; D might be TRBD1 (5 bases). Trimming took 4 bases from V and 7 from J, leaving 13 bases between them. Germline V lookup: CDR1 MDHEN, CDR2 SYDVKM. The CDR3 runs to 13 residues. CDR3 protein: CASSWRTLGGYTF. CDR3 DNA: TGTGCCAGCAGTTGGAGGACATTGGGTGGCTACACCTTC.

In DNA form, the CDR3 reads TGTGCCAGCAGCAGGAGAGTCCAAATCGTCTACAATGAGCAGTTCTTC. Protein: CASSRRVQIVYNEQFF. The V call is TRBV21-1, the J call TRBJ2-1; the D call of TRBD2 is as the table states it, not checked on the DNA. TRBV21-1 has pseudogene status. This CDR3 spans 16 amino acids.

The chain's CDR3 is CASSAGEVGFSRTEAFF. The CDR3 nucleotides read TGTGCCAGCAGCGCAGGGGAGGTGGGGTTTTCACGCACTGAAGCTTTCTTT. The V and J genes are TRBV9 and TRBJ1-1; possible D gene TRBD1, 6 bases. The CDR3 consists of 17 residues. Germline V lookup: CDR1 SGDLS, CDR2 YYNGEE. Trimming removed 3 bases from V and 4 bases from J, with 22 bases in between. Full variable domain (rest looked up from reference TRBV9 and TRBJ1-1): DSGVTQTPKHLITATGQRVTLRCSPRSGDLSVYWYQQSLDQGLQFLIQYYNGEERAKGNILERFSAQQFPDLHSELNLSSLELGDSALYFCASSAGEVGFSRTEAFFGQGTRLTVV.

The CDR3 DNA reads as TGTGCCAGCAGCTTGGCAGCGACTAGCATAGAAGAGACCCAGTACTTC. Its translation is CASSLAATSIEETQYF. The J gene is TRBJ2-5, the V gene TRBV5-8; 7 nucleotides line up with TRBD2. There are 16 residues in the CDR3. The germline CDR1 and CDR2 sequences are SGHTS and YDEGEE. Germline trimming cut 0 bases from V and 3 bases from J; bases unmatched to any gene: 8.

The CDR3 DNA reads as TGTGCCAGCAGTCCAACAGCCTATACGCAGTATTTT. It specifies CASSPTAYTQYF. V usage is TRBV2 and J usage is TRBJ2-3; D is undetermined. CDR3 length equals 12 residues. Looked up from germline, CDR1 is SNHLY and CDR2 is FYNNEI. Trimming stripped 5 bases from V and 7 bases from J, with 10 bases between.

As for this clone: Other DNA sequences from this sample encode an identical CDR3 as well. The chain combines TRBV14 with TRBJ2-3; D gene uncertain. This CDR3 has 11 residues. The germline CDR1 and CDR2 sequences are SGHDN and FVKESK. V shed 0 bases and J shed 8 bases, with 3 bases lying between them. DNA of the CDR3: TGTGCCAGCAGCCAAGAGGGTACGCAGTATTTT. This sequence encodes CASSQEGTQYF. The complete variable domain, with remaining parts taken from reference TRBV14 and TRBJ2-3, reads EAGVTQFPSHSVIEKGQTVTLRCDPISGHDNLYWYRRVMGKEIKFLLHFVKESKQDESGMPNNRFLAERTGGTYSTLKVQPAELEDSGVYFCASSQEGTQYFGPGTRLTVL.

The chain couples TRBV30 to TRBJ2-2; unclear D gene. The CDR3 extends over 13 amino acids. Between the trimmed V and J ends, which lost 4 bases and 1 base, there was a span of 7 bases. Germline loops: CDR1 GTSNPN, CDR2 SVGIG (reference sequence). Written as DNA, the CDR3 is TGTGCCTGGACAGTCAAGAACACCGGGGAGCTGTTTTTT. Its protein product is CAWTVKNTGELFF.

The rearrangement links TRBV6-6 to TRBJ1-3, with D maybe TRBD1 (6 bases). Germline lookup yields CDR1 MNHNY and CDR2 SVGAGI (reference sequence). Trimming left V 2 bases short and J 11 bases short, with 19 bases between. The CDR3 consists of 15 residues. The CDR3 loop reads CASSYGGALAEAIYF. The DNA for the CDR3 is TGTGCCAGCAGTTACGGGGGGGCCCTGGCCGAAGCCATATATTTT.

V usage is TRBV28 and J usage is TRBJ2-7, with a weak D call TRBD1 (5 bases). Between the trimmed V and J ends, which lost 1 base and 2 bases, there was a span of 9 bases. Germline values: CDR1 MDHEN, CDR2 SYDVKM. The CDR3 contains 14 residues. DNA of the CDR3: TGTGCCAGCAGTTTATCAGGGAATACCTACGAGCAGTACTTC. It specifies CASSLSGNTYEQYF.

In its sample, this clone was seen once. The chain has TRBV7-2 and TRBJ1-2; possibly TRBD1 for D (5 bases). Deletions cut 3 bases from V and 4 bases from J, with 9 bases between. Looked up from germline, CDR1 is SGHTA and CDR2 is FQGNSA. The CDR3 runs 13 residues. CDR3 region: CASSFTGTYGYTF. The CDR3 DNA reads as TGTGCCAGCAGCTTTACAGGCACCTATGGCTACACCTTC.

About this clone: Other DNA sequences of this sample code for an identical CDR3. V is TRBV29-1 and J is TRBJ1-1; D not resolved. V shed 3 bases and J shed 1 base, with 6 bases lying between them. This CDR3 has 12 residues. Germline loops: CDR1 SQVTM, CDR2 ANQGSEA. CDR3 sequence (DNA): TGCAGCGTTGAGGGAAGGAACACTGAAGCTTTCTTT. Translated, it gives CSVEGRNTEAFF.

As to this clone: The identical CDR3 is also encoded by other nucleotide sequences in the sample. The genes are TRBV4-3 and TRBJ2-3; no clear D. Germline V lookup: CDR1 LGHNA, CDR2 YSLEER. V was trimmed by 3 bases and J by 4 bases, leaving 5 bases between them. The CDR3 has 12 residues. The CDR3 sequence is CASSHRSDTQYF. CDR3 in DNA: TGCGCCAGCAGCCACAGGTCAGATACGCAGTATTTT.

This chain connects TRBV5-4 to TRBJ2-1; 9 bases align to TRBD1. This CDR3 comprises 13 residues. V lost 4 bases, J lost 10 bases, and 6 bases stayed unmatched. Germline values: CDR1 SGHNT, CDR2 YYREEE (reference sequence). The CDR3 here is CASSTGQGGEQFF. Here the CDR3 DNA reads TGTGCCAGCAGCACGGGACAGGGAGGCGAGCAGTTCTTC.

This clone was detected only once. The genes are TRBV14 and TRBJ2-2; D is undetermined. Germline V gives CDR1 SGHDN, CDR2 FVKESK. This CDR3 contains 13 residues. V dropped 8 bases and J dropped 4 bases, with 11 bases sitting between them. CDR3 nucleotides: TGTGCCAGCCAAAGTCCGAGCACCGGGGAGCTGTTTTTT. This translates into CASQSPSTGELFF.

V usage is TRBV9 and J usage is TRBJ1-5, with D unclear. The CDR3 totals 14 residues. Germline V gene lookup returns CDR1 SGDLS and CDR2 YYNGEE. V was pared by 4 bases and J by 1 base, with 9 bases between. The CDR3 DNA reads TGTGCCAGCAGCCCCTCCCCGAGCAATCAGCCCCAGCATTTT. Translation gives CASSPSPSNQPQHF.

V is TRBV5-1 and J is TRBJ2-7, with TRBD2 matching over 13 bases. The CDR3 totals 17 residues. Germline CDR1 and CDR2: SGHRS and YFSETQ. J gave up 6 bases and V 4 bases, and 13 bases lay outside the gene matches. In DNA form, the CDR3 reads TGCGCCAGCAGCCGGGGACTAGCGGGACCCGGCGAGGGCGAGCAGTACTTC. Its protein product is CASSRGLAGPGEGEQYF.

The chain employs TRBV5-4 and TRBJ2-7; no clear D gene. The CDR3 runs to 12 residues. Germline CDR1 and CDR2: SGHNT and YYREEE (reference sequence). Between the trimmed V and J ends, which lost 3 bases and 4 bases, there was a span of 8 bases. CDR3 region: CASSSDQYEQYF. The CDR3 DNA follows: TGTGCCAGCAGCTCGGACCAGTACGAGCAGTACTTC.

This rearrangement joins TRBV4-1 to TRBJ2-4; unclear D gene. CDR1 is MGHRA, CDR2 YSYEKL, per germline. The V end was cut by 1 base, the J end by 0 bases, with 10 bases between. The CDR3 covers 16 residues. The CDR3 DNA reads TGCGCCAGCAGCCAAGCCGACACTCTAGCCAAAAACATTCAGTACTTC. It encodes CASSQADTLAKNIQYF.

This rearrangement joins TRBV7-2 to TRBJ2-3; tentatively, D is TRBD1 or TRBD2 (7 bases each). The V end was cut by 5 bases, the J end by 4 bases, with 13 bases between. Germline CDR1 and CDR2: SGHTA and FQGNSA. This CDR3 spans 14 amino acids. The CDR3 bases are TGTGCCAGCAGCCAGGGGGGGTCGGCAGATACGCAGTATTTT. Its translation: CASSQGGSADTQYF.

This chain links TRBV4-2 with TRBJ1-3, with a weak D call TRBD1 (5 bases). Per the germline V gene, CDR1 is LGHNA and CDR2 is YNFKEQ. The CDR3 totals 16 residues. V dropped 4 bases and J dropped 0 bases, with 13 bases sitting between them. CDR3 coding DNA: TGTGCCAGCAGCCGCGACAGAGACCCCTCTGGAAACACCATATATTTT. Protein sequence: CASSRDRDPSGNTIYF.

J is TRBJ1-2 and V is TRBV30; D is uncertain. There are 13 residues in the CDR3. CDR1 is GTSNPN, CDR2 SVGIG, per germline (reference sequence). The V end was cut by 4 bases, the J end by 4 bases, with 13 bases between. This CDR3 reads CAWKDGNVYGYTF. The CDR3 coding sequence is TGTGCCTGGAAAGACGGAAACGTCTATGGCTACACCTTC.

The chain couples TRBV13 to TRBJ2-3; D is unresolved. Germline CDR1 PRHDT, CDR2 FYEKMQ (reference sequence). Trimming left V 5 bases short and J 5 bases short, with 8 bases between. This CDR3 has 12 residues. The CDR3 sequence is CASSIHRDTQYF. In DNA, the CDR3 is TGTGCCAGCAGCATACACAGAGATACGCAGTATTTT.

V usage is TRBV7-3 and J usage is TRBJ2-6; D is undetermined. Looked up from germline, CDR1 is SGHTA and CDR2 is FQGTGA. This CDR3 contains 15 residues. V shed 2 bases and J shed 3 bases, with 8 bases lying between them. The CDR3 loop is CASSLVVGGANVLTF. CDR3 DNA sequence: TGTGCCAGCAGCTTAGTAGTGGGTGGGGCCAACGTCCTGACTTTC.

The chain combines TRBV10-2 with TRBJ2-1, with TRBD1 matching 7 bases. The J segment lost 5 bases and the V segment lost 0 bases, leaving 4 bases of the junction unmatched. Looked up from germline, CDR1 is WSHSY and CDR2 is SAAADI. The CDR3 length is 15 residues. The CDR3 sequence is CASSESGGQDNEQFF. As DNA, the CDR3 is TGCGCCAGCAGTGAGTCAGGAGGACAGGACAATGAGCAGTTCTTC.

This chain uses TRBV5-6 with TRBJ2-5; D is perhaps TRBD2 (5 bases). V was cut by 2 bases and J by 2 bases, with 7 bases left in between. The CDR3 spans 13 residues. Germline CDR1 and CDR2: SGHDT and YYEEEE. DNA of the CDR3: TGTGCCAGCAGCTTACTAGGGCAAGAGACCCAGTACTTC. Translated, it gives CASSLLGQETQYF. The whole variable domain, remainder taken from reference TRBV5-6 and TRBJ2-5, is DAGVTQSPTHLIKTRGQQVTLRCSPKSGHDTVSWYQQALGQGPQFIFQYYEEEERQRGNFPDRFSGHQFPNYSSELNVNALLLGDSALYLCASSLLGQETQYFGPGTRLLVL.

This clone was counted a single time. V is TRBV11-3 and J is TRBJ2-2; 10 bases are a match to TRBD2. The CDR3 is 16 amino acids. Germline lookup yields CDR1 SGHNT and CDR2 YENEEA. The V gene end was trimmed by 3 bases and the J gene end by 2 bases; junction bases not matched to a gene: 3. The CDR3 loop reads CASSFTSGANTGELFF. The CDR3 nucleotides are TGTGCCAGCAGCTTTACTAGCGGGGCAAACACCGGGGAGCTGTTTTTT.

The gene calls are TRBV18 and TRBJ2-2, with TRBD2 identical over 9 bases. This CDR3 contains 17 residues. CDR1 and CDR2 (germline): KGHSH, LQKENI. Germline trimming cut 2 bases from V and 0 bases from J; bases unmatched to any gene: 4. CDR3 sequence (DNA): TGTGCCAGCTCACCATCGACTAGCGGAACGAACACCGGGGAGCTGTTTTTT. Protein: CASSPSTSGTNTGELFF.